This T cell receptor (beta chain) was sequenced during a study of T-cell reconstitution after alpha-beta-depleted transplantation in children. Trimming stripped 5 bases from V and 4 bases from J, with 11 bases between. The CDR3 spans 12 residues. Germline values: CDR1 SQVTM, CDR2 ANQGSEA. Unique molecular identifiers were built into the TCRbeta library. TCRdb ran MiXCR on the PCR reads and lists one entry per CDR3 protein. The sample has hundreds of thousands of distinct CDR3 sequences; 18% are singletons. The sequencing here drew on PBMCs from the stem cell graft donor, taken from the stem cell graft. V and J are TRBV29-1 and TRBJ1-2; D remains ambiguous. This receptor was taken from a human donor who donated a stem cell graft to a child with acute lymphoblastic leukemia. CDR3 amino acids: CSVITGVYGYTF. DNA of the CDR3: TGCAGCGTTATCACTGGAGTCTATGGCTACACCTTC.